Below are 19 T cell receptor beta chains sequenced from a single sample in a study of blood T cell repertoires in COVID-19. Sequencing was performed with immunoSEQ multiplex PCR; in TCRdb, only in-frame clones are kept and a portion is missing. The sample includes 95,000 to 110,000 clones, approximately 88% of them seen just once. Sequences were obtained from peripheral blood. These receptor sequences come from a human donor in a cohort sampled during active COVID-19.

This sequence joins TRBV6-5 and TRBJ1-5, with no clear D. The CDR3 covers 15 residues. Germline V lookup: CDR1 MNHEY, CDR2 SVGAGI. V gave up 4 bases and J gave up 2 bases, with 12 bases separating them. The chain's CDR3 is CASSLGGLGNQPQHF. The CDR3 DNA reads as TGTGCCAGCAGTTTAGGAGGTCTAGGCAATCAGCCCCAGCATTTT.

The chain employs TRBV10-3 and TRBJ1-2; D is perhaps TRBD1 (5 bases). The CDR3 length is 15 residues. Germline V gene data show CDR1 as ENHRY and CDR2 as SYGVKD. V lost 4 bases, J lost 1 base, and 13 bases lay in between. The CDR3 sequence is CAISGNRTRNYGYTF. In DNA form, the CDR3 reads TGTGCCATCAGTGGAAATAGGACACGTAACTATGGCTACACCTTC.

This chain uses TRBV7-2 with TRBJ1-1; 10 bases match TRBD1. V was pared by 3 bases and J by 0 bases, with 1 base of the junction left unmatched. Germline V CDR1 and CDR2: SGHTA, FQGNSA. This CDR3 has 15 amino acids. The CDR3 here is CASSLDRGMNTEAFF. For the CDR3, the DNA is TGTGCCAGCAGCTTGGACAGGGGGATGAACACTGAAGCTTTCTTT.

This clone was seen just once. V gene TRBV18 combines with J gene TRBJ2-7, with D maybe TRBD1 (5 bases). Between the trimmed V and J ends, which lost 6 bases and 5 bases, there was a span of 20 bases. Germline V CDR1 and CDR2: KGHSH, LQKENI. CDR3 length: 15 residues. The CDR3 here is CASSYRFGAGHEQYF. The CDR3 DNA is TGTGCCAGCTCGTACAGGTTTGGAGCTGGCCACGAGCAGTACTTC. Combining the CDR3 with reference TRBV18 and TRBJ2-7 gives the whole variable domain NAGVMQNPRHLVRRRGQEARLRCSPMKGHSHVYWYRQLPEEGLKFMVYLQKENIIDESGMPKERFSAEFPKEGPSILRIQQVVRGDSAAYFCASSYRFGAGHEQYFGPGTRLTVT.

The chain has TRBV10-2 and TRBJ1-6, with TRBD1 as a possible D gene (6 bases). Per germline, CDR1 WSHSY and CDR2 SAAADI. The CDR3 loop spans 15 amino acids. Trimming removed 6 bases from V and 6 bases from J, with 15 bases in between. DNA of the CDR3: TGCGCCAGCAGGATAACTGGACAGATTAATTCACCCCTCCACTTT. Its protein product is CASRITGQINSPLHF.

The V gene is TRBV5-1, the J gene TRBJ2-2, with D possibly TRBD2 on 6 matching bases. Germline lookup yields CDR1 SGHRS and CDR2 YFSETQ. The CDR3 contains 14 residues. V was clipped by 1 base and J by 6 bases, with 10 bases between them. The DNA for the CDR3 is TGCGCCAGCAGCTTGACCGGGGGTGCCGGGGAGCTGTTTTTT. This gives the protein CASSLTGGAGELFF.

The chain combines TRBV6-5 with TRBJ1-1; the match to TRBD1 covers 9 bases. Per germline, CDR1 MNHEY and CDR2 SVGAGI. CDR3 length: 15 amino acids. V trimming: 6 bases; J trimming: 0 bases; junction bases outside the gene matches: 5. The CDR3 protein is CASRGQGGMNTEAFF. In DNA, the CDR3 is TGTGCCAGCAGGGGACAGGGAGGAATGAACACTGAAGCTTTCTTT.

CDR3 DNA sequence: TGTGCCAGCAGTGGGAAGACAGGGGTGAGCACAGATACGCAGTATTTT. This sequence encodes CASSGKTGVSTDTQYF. The rearrangement uses TRBV27 and TRBJ2-3, with 8 positions matching TRBD1. Germline CDR1 is MNHEY and CDR2 is SMNVEV (reference sequence). The CDR3 has 16 amino acids. Trimming at V came to 5 bases and at J to 0 bases, leaving 7 bases not matched to a gene.

The DNA of the CDR3 is TGTGCCAGCAGCCTGCGTGGTGAGTGGCGAGGGACCCAGTACTTC. Translation gives CASSLRGEWRGTQYF. This chain connects TRBV11-3 to TRBJ2-5; D call uncertain. Trimming pared 5 bases from V and 7 bases from J, leaving 20 bases between. This CDR3 is 15 amino acids long. Germline CDR1 SGHNT, CDR2 YENEEA.

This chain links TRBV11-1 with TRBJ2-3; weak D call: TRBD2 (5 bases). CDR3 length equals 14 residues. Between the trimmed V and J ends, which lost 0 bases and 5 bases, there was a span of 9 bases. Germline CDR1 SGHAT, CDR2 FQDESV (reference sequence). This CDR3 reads CASSLAGEIDTQYF. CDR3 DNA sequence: TGTGCCAGCAGCTTAGCTGGGGAGATAGATACGCAGTATTTT.

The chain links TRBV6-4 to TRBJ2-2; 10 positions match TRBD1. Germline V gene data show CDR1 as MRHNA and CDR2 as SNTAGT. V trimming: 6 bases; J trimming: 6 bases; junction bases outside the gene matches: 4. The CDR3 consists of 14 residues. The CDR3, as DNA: TGTGCCAGCAGGACGGACAGGGGGGCCGGGGAGCTGTTTTTT. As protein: CASRTDRGAGELFF.

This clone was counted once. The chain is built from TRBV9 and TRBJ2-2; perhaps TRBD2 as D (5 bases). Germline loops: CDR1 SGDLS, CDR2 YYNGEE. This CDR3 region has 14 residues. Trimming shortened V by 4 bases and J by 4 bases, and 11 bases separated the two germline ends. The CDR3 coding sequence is TGTGCCAGCAGCCCGCGGGCAGCCACCGGGGAGCTGTTTTTT. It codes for CASSPRAATGELFF.

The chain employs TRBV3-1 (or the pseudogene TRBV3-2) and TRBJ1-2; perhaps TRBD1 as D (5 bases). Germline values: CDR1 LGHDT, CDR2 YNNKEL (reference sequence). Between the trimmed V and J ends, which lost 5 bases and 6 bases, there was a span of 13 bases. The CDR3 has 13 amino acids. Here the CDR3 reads CASSVGGSHGYTF. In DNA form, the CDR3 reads TGTGCCAGCAGCGTCGGGGGTTCACATGGCTACACCTTC.

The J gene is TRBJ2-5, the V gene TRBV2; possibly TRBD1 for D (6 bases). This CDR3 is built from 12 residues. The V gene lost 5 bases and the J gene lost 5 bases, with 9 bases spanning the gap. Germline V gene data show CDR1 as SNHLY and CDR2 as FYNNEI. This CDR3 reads CASSRQEETQYF. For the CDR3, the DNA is TGTGCCAGCAGTAGACAGGAGGAGACCCAGTACTTC.

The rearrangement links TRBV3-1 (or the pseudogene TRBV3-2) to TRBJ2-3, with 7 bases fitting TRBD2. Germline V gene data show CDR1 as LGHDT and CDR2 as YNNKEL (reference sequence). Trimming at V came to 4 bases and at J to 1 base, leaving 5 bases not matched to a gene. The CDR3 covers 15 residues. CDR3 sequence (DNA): TGTGCCAGCAGCCTCGGACTAGTCGGCACAGATACGCAGTATTTT. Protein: CASSLGLVGTDTQYF.

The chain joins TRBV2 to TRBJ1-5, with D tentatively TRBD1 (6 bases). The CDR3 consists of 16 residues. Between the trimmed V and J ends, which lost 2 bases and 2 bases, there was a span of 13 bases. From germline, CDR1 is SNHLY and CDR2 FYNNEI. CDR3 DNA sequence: TGTGCCAGCAGTGAACGGGGGGCGTGGGGCAATCAGCCCCAGCATTTT. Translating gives CASSERGAWGNQPQHF.

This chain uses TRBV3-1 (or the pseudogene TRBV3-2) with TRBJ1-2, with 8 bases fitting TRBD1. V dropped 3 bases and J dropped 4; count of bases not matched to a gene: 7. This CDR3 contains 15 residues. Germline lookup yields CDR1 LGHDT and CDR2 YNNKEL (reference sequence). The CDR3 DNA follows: TGTGCCAGCAGCCAGGTGGGACAGGACATCTATGGCTACACCTTC. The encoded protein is CASSQVGQDIYGYTF.

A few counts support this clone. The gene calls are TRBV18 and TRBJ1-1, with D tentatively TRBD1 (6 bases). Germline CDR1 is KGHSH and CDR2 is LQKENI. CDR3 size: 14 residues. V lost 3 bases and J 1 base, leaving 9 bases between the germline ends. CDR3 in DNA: TGTGCCAGCTCACCCGGGACACCGAACACTGAAGCTTTCTTT. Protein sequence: CASSPGTPNTEAFF.

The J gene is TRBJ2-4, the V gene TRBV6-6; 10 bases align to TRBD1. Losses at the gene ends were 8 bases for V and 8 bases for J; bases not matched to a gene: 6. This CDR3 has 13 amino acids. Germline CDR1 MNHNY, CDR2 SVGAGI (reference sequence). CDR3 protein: CASGGQGWDIQYF. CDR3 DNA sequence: TGTGCCAGCGGGGGACAGGGGTGGGACATTCAGTACTTC.